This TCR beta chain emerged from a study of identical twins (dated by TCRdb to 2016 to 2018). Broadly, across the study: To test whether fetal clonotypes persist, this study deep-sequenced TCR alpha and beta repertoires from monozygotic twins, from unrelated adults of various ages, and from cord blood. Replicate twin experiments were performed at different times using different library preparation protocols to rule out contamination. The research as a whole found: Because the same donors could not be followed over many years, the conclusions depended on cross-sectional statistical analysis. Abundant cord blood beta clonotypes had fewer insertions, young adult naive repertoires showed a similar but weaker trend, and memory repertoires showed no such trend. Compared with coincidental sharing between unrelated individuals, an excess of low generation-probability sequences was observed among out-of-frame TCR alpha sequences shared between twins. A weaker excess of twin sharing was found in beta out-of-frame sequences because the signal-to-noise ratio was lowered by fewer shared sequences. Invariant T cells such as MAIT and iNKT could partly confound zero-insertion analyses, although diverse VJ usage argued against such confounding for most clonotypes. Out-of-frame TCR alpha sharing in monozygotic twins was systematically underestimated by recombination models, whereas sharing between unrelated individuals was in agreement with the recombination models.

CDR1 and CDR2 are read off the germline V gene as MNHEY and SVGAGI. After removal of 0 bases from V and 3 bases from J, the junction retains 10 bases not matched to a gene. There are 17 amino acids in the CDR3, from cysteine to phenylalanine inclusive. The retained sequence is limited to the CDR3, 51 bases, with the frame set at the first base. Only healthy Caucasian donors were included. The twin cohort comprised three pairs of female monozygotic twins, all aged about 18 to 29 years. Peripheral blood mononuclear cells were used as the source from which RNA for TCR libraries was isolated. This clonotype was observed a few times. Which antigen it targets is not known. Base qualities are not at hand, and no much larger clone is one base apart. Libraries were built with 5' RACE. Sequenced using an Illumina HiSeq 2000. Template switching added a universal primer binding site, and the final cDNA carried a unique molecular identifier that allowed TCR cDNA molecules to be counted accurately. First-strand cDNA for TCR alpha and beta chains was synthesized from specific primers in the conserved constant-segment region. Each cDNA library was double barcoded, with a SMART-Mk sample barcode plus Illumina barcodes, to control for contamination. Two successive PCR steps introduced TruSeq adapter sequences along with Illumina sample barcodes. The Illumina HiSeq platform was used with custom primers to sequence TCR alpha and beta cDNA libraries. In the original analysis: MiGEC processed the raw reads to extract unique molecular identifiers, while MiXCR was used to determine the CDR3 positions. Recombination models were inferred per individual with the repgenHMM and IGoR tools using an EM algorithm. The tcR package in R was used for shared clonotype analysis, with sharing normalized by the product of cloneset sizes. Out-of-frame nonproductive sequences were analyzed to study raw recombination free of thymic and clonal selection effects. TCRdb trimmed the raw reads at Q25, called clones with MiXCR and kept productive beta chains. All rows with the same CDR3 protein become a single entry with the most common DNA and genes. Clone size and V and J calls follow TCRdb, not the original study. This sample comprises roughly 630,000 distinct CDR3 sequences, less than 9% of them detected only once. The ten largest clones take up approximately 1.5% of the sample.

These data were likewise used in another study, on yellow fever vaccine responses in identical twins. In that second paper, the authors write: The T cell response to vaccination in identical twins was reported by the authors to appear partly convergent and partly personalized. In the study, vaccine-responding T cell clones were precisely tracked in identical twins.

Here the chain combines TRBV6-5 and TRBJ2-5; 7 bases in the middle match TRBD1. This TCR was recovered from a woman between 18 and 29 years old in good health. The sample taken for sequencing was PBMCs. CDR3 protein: CASSYSIGGTGEETQYF. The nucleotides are TGTGCCAGCAGTTACTCGATAGGGGGAACAGGGGAAGAGACCCAGTACTTC.